This T cell receptor (beta chain) is from a study of early T cells in non-severe SARS-CoV-2 infection (dated by TCRdb to about 2021). Notes on the research overall: Because TCR sequencing was done on bulk RNA from unsorted whole blood, the alpha and beta chains could not be paired.

Library construction relied on 5' RACE. Sequencing was carried out with a NextSeq 500. In the TCR library protocol, unique molecular identifiers were attached to individual cDNA molecules to correct for PCR bias and sequencing error. Both TCR alpha and beta chains were sequenced, and tight co-correlation was observed between alpha and beta sequence abundances in each sample. The study's own analysis went as follows. Decombinator V4 was used to annotate the V gene, J gene and CDR3 of the TCR sequences. TCRs were defined as expanded if a significant change between any two time points was detected under a Poisson model with p below 0.0001. Abundances of TCRs were expressed as counts per million after normalisation to the total number of TCRs sequenced in each sample. TRAV1-2 paired with TRAJ12, TRAJ20 or TRAJ33 defined MAIT TCRs, while TRAV10 paired with TRAJ18 defined iNKT TCRs. A search of VDJdb, accessed on 1 November 2021, was run for TCRs annotated to CMV, EBV and SARS-CoV-2, with TCRs annotated for multiple antigens excluded. Clones were called with MiXCR by TCRdb after fastp trimmed the public reads at Q25, and only in-frame beta chains were retained. For every CDR3 protein sequence, its rows merge into one entry that carries the most common genes and DNA. Clone size and V and J calls follow TCRdb, not the original study. The sample table contains 55,000 or so distinct CDR3 sequences; only one count was recorded for approximately 6.2% of them. The ten top clones hold roughly 4% of the sample.

The study was a case-control design nested within a healthcare worker cohort in London, UK, with weekly nasopharyngeal swab PCR tests and blood sampling. Healthcare workers were recruited between 23 and 31 March 2020, during the week of the UK lockdown, and were followed weekly for up to roughly 15 weeks. General study outcomes and caveats: Matching against VDJdb was skewed toward anti-spike CD8 responses, likely underestimated virus-specific expansions, and missed private and CD4 specificities.

This clonotype was observed a few times. No cognate antigen has been identified for it. There are no base qualities to consult, and no much larger clone falls within one base. The CDR3, cysteine through phenylalanine, is 18 amino acids long. The CDR3 DNA has 54 bases and is translated from base 1. Looking up the germline V gene yields CDR1 SGHAT and CDR2 FQNNGV. Trimming leaves V shorter by 3 bases and J shorter by 7 bases, with the junction holding 15 bases beyond the gene matches. The source of this sequence is an adult who was a healthcare worker with PCR-confirmed SARS-CoV-2 infection or an uninfected control (not recorded which). The sequence links TRBV11-2 to TRBJ2-1; the junction holds 10 bases that match TRBD1. Material for sequencing was whole blood. For the CDR3, the sequence is CASSFLGGDGTGVNEQFF. The sequenced DNA is TGTGCCAGCAGCTTCCTAGGCGGAGATGGGACAGGGGTTAATGAGCAGTTCTTC.